This TCR beta chain came from a study of CD8+CD57+ T cells in acquired aplastic anemia. In the study overall: Sorted CD4+ and CD8+ cells gave an average of approximately 3 ug of DNA.

Turning to this clonotype: Its cognate antigen is unknown.

Template material for TCR beta VDJ and CDR3 profiling consisted of genomic DNA. TCRdb analysed the reads with MiXCR anew, one entry per CDR3 protein. The sample includes roughly 250,000 distinct CDR3 sequences, around 46% of them seen just once. For sequencing, patients were chosen who had shown expansion of CD8+CD57+ cells by flow cytometry. None of the patients had been given any therapy when their blood was sampled. Notes on the study in general: Patients and controls shared approximately 28 CD8+ CDR3 sequences.

V lost 10 bases and J 4 bases, leaving 13 bases between the germline ends. The CDR3 is 13 amino acids. The chain uses TRBV12-3 or TRBV12-4 and TRBJ2-2; D remains ambiguous. This TCR derives from a human donor with aplastic anemia. Sequencing used sorted CD4+, CD8+, or CD8+CD57+ T cells (not recorded which) from PBMCs. CDR3 protein: CATARLSTGELFF. CDR3 DNA sequence: TGTGCCACTGCGCGTTTGAGCACCGGGGAGCTGTTTTTT.